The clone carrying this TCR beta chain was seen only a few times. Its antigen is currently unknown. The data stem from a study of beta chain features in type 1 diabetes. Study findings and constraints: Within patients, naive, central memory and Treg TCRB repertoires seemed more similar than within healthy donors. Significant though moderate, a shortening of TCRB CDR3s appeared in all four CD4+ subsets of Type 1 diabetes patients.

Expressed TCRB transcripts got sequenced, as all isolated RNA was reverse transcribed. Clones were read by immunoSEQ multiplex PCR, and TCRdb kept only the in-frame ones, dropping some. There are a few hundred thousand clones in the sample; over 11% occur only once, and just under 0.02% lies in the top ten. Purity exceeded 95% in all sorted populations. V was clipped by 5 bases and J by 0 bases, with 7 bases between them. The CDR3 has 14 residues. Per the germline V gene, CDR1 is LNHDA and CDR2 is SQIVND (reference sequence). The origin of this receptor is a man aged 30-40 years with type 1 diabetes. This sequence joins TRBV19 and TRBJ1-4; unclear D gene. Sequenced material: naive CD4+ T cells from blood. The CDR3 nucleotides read TGTGCCAGTAGTGACACAACAACTAATGAAAAACTGTTTTTT. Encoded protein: CASSDTTTNEKLFF.